This entry describes one TCR beta chain. The data originate from a study of shared clonotypes between healthy human individuals. CD8 cells classed as naive were CD45RO-negative and positively selected for CCR7, excluding terminally differentiated effector memory CD45RA+ cells. The CDR3 is made up of 18 amino acids. CDR1 is SGHNT and CDR2 is YYREEE in the germline V gene (reference sequence). Trimming took 1 base from V and 6 from J; bases not matched to a gene: 14. Several immunoSEQ 96-well plates shared each subset's DNA, each plate a replicate. Data came from immunoSEQ multiplex PCR; TCRdb stores just in-frame clones and leaves some out. Here the sample spans about 820,000 clones, roughly 92% being singletons.

This sequence joins TRBV5-4 and TRBJ2-1; 9 bases are a match to TRBD2. The sequencing sample was made of naive CD8+ T cells sorted from blood. The receptor was derived from a man aged 25-45 years in good health. The CDR3 here is CASSLWPNLAGGPNEQFF. The CDR3 DNA reads TGTGCCAGCAGCTTGTGGCCTAATTTGGCGGGAGGGCCCAATGAGCAGTTCTTC.